This is a list of T cell receptor beta chains from one sample in a study of blood T cells in healthy people across ages. TCRdb re-analysed the 5' RACE reads in MiXCR, keeping a single row per CDR3 protein. The table shows about 1 million distinct CDR3 sequences, with more than 35% occurring only once. The sequenced sample was blood. Receptor source: a woman aged 55-69 years in good health. Each CDR3 is given with its conserved first and last residue. The order of the fields is CDR3 DNA, CDR3 protein, J gene, clone size, V gene, D gene. The D gene is left open where the match is weak. The listing skips clone size in some rows; elsewhere it reads once, few, many or a size class.

TGTGCCAGCAGCAACCAGCTCAGGGGCTTTGAGAGGGTCGTACGCGAGCAGTACTTC CASSNQLRGFERVVREQYF TRBJ2-7 . TRBV7-3 .
TGTGCCACCACCACACTCACAGGGGTCGGGAACGAGCAGTACTTC CATTTLTGVGNEQYF TRBJ2-7 . TRBV10-3 TRBD1
TGTGCCAGCAAGACAGAACCCTACGAGCAGTACTTC CASKTEPYEQYF TRBJ2-7 few TRBV27 .
TGTGCCAGCAGTTGGACTAGCGGGAGGGATACGCAGTATTTT CASSWTSGRDTQYF TRBJ2-3 few TRBV28 TRBD2
TGTGCCAGCAGTTACACTCTTACCCCGGGGACTAGACCCTACAATGAGCAGTTCTTC CASSYTLTPGTRPYNEQFF TRBJ2-1 few TRBV6-2/TRBV6-3 TRBD2
TGTGCCAGCAGCGTAGGCCCGACAGCTCCCTACGAGCAGTACTTC CASSVGPTAPYEQYF TRBJ2-7 few TRBV9 .
TGTGCCAGCAGCGTTTTCCCTCAAGAGACCCAGTACTTC CASSVFPQETQYF TRBJ2-5 many TRBV9 .
TGCAGTGCTAGAGGGATGGCAGGGTCGAGGCAGTTCTTC CSARGMAGSRQFF TRBJ2-1 . TRBV20-1 .
TGCAGTGCTAGGGGGGACTCCCCCTACGAGCAGTACTTC CSARGDSPYEQYF TRBJ2-7 . TRBV20-1 .
TGCGCCAGCAGCTTGGCCGGGCGGGAGGTCTACGAGCAGTACTTC CASSLAGREVYEQYF TRBJ2-7 . TRBV5-1 TRBD2
TGCAGTGCTATACTAGCGGCTATTAGCACAGATACGCAGTATTTT CSAILAAISTDTQYF TRBJ2-3 . TRBV20-1 TRBD2
TGTGCCGTACCGGGTCCTCGAAATCAGCCCCAGCATTTT CAVPGPRNQPQHF TRBJ1-5 . TRBV28 .
TGCAGTGCTAGAGCCCCGGTAGAAGGGGTCGGCTACACCTTC CSARAPVEGVGYTF TRBJ1-2 . TRBV20-1 .
TGCGCCAGCAGCTTGGCCATCCTAGCGGGAGAGAACGAGCAGTACTTC CASSLAILAGENEQYF TRBJ2-7 many TRBV5-1 TRBD2
TGTGCCACCAGCAGCCCGACAGGGGAAGGTCAGCCCCAGCATTTT CATSSPTGEGQPQHF TRBJ1-5 . TRBV15 TRBD1
TGCAGTGCCCCCGGACTAGCGGTATCCAATGAGCAGTTCTTC CSAPGLAVSNEQFF TRBJ2-1 . TRBV20-1 TRBD2
TGTGCCAGCAGATTAACCCGGAGTCACAATGAGCAGTTCTTC CASRLTRSHNEQFF TRBJ2-1 . TRBV27 .
TGTGCCAGCAGTTACGCCCGCGCCCACACTGAAGCTTTCTTT CASSYARAHTEAFF TRBJ1-1 . TRBV6-5 .
TGTGCCAGCAAGGGGGATGTAGCGTCCTACAATGAGCAGTACTTC CASKGDVASYNEQYF TRBJ2-7 . TRBV2 .
TGTGCCTGCCTGAGCGAACAGGGAACCTACGAGCAGTACTTC CACLSEQGTYEQYF TRBJ2-7 . TRBV30 .
TGTGCCAGCACTCCGGGACTAGCGACCACAGATACGCAGTATTTT CASTPGLATTDTQYF TRBJ2-3 . TRBV12-3/TRBV12-4 TRBD2
TGTGCCAGCAGTGAAGAGAGCGGGAGCGCAGATACGCAGTCTTTT CASSEESGSADTQSF TRBJ2-3 . TRBV2 TRBD2
TGCGCCAGCAGCCATGCCCGGGACAAAGCGGGGGACGAGCAGTACTTC CASSHARDKAGDEQYF TRBJ2-7 . TRBV4-1 TRBD2
TGTGCCAGCAGCCCCCACCCGACTAGCATCGTATACAATGAGCAGTACTTC CASSPHPTSIVYNEQYF TRBJ2-7 . TRBV3-1 TRBD2
TGTGCCAGCAGACAGGGAATGGAAAAACTGTTTTTT CASRQGMEKLFF TRBJ1-4 . TRBV12-3/TRBV12-4 .
TGCAGTGCTAGAGCTCAGAATAAGTACGAGCAGTACTTC CSARAQNKYEQYF TRBJ2-7 once TRBV20-1 .
TGTGCCAGTGCAAGATCCAAACAGGGGGCATATGGCAATCAGCCCCAGCATTTT CASARSKQGAYGNQPQHF TRBJ1-5 . TRBV6-1 TRBD1
TGTGCCAGCAGCAAAGAAGGGCTTTCCGAAGCTTTCTTT CASSKEGLSEAFF TRBJ1-1 few TRBV21-1 .